These T cell receptor beta chains were read from a single sample in a study of neurological immune-mediated disorders. TCRdb used MiXCR to reprocess the 5' RACE reads, holding one entry per CDR3 protein. This sample has 48,000 or so distinct CDR3 sequences, with 10% to 13% found just once. Sample: PBMCs. The receptors come from a woman aged 40-49 years with HTLV-1-associated myelopathy (HAM/TSP). Each CDR3 is given with its conserved first and last residue. A D gene is named only where the DNA matches it firmly. Size is stated for part of the rows, as once, few or many counts, or as a class when the clone is expanded.

j_call d_call v_call clone_size cdr3_aa cdr3_nt
TRBJ2-1 . TRBV7-6 many CASRLSQGFPYNEQFF TGTGCCAGCAGGCTCTCCCAGGGGTTCCCTTACAATGAGCAGTTCTTC
TRBJ1-5 . TRBV7-8 many CASSPRGVSGNQPQHF TGTGCCAGCAGCCCGAGGGGGGTATCGGGGAATCAGCCCCAGCATTTT
TRBJ1-2 . TRBV9 many CASKRNYYGYTF TGTGCCAGCAAACGAAACTACTATGGCTACACCTTC
TRBJ1-5 TRBD1 TRBV2 many CASSPGGGQPQHF TGTGCCAGCAGCCCAGGGGGAGGTCAGCCCCAGCATTTT
TRBJ1-3 TRBD1 TRBV7-3 few CASSLRMPDRESGNTIYF TGTGCCAGCAGCTTACGTATGCCAGACAGGGAATCTGGAAACACCATATATTTT
TRBJ2-3 . TRBV10-3 many CAISASDATDTQYF TGTGCCATCAGTGCTAGCGACGCCACAGATACGCAGTATTTT
TRBJ1-5 . TRBV10-3 many CAIQQGIGNQPQHF TGTGCCATTCAACAGGGAATTGGCAATCAGCCCCAGCATTTT
TRBJ1-1 . TRBV7-2 many CASSAGHNTEAFF TGTGCCAGCAGCGCCGGACATAACACTGAAGCTTTCTTT
TRBJ1-3 . TRBV12-3/TRBV12-4 many CASSLWGAGNTIYF TGTGCCAGCAGTTTATGGGGGGCTGGAAACACCATATATTTT
TRBJ2-4 . TRBV15 many CATGDIQYF TGTGCCACCGGAGACATTCAGTACTTC
TRBJ2-4 . TRBV2 once CASSEGTKNIQYF TGTGCCAGCAGTGAGGGAACCAAAAACATTCAGTACTTC
TRBJ1-2 . TRBV4-3 . CASSQRGSNYGYTF TGCGCCAGCAGCCAACGGGGTTCGAACTATGGCTACACCTTC
TRBJ1-1 . TRBV27 many CASSWADVGNTEAFF TGTGCCAGCAGTTGGGCCGACGTGGGGAACACTGAAGCTTTCTTT
TRBJ2-1 TRBD2 TRBV7-9 many CASSSRRIAGASYNEQFF TGTGCCAGCAGCTCAAGACGGATAGCGGGGGCTTCCTACAATGAGCAGTTCTTC
TRBJ1-2 . TRBV7-2 many CASSLRRPGGRGSYGYTF TGTGCCAGCAGCTTACGGCGCCCGGGTGGCAGGGGCTCGTATGGCTACACCTTC
TRBJ2-1 TRBD2 TRBV10-2 many CASSGLAGGPTAYNEQFF TGCGCCAGCAGTGGACTAGCGGGGGGGCCTACGGCCTACAATGAGCAGTTCTTC
TRBJ1-2 . TRBV4-3 . CASSQGRKGDYTF TGCGCCAGCAGCCAAGGGAGGAAGGGCGACTACACCTTC